This record concerns one TCR beta chain sequence. V was clipped by 1 base and J by 9 bases; unmatched bases: 3. This CDR3 is 15 amino acids long. The V gene's germline CDR1 is SGHTA and CDR2 FQGNSA. The repertoire was sequenced with immunoSEQ multiplex PCR; TCRdb's copy has only in-frame clones and lacks some. The sample shows over 75,000 clones, 75% to 90% of them seen only once. This sample is drawn from a study of T cell responses to AZD1222 COVID-19 vaccine. The sequences come from peripheral blood, collected on day 0 of AZD1222 vaccination. J is TRBJ2-1 and V is TRBV7-2, with 13 bases that match TRBD2. The TCR sequence derives from an adult in good health. The CDR3 bases are TGTGCCAGCAGCTTAGAACTAGCGGGAGGGGCTGAGCAGTTCTTC. It specifies CASSLELAGGAEQFF.